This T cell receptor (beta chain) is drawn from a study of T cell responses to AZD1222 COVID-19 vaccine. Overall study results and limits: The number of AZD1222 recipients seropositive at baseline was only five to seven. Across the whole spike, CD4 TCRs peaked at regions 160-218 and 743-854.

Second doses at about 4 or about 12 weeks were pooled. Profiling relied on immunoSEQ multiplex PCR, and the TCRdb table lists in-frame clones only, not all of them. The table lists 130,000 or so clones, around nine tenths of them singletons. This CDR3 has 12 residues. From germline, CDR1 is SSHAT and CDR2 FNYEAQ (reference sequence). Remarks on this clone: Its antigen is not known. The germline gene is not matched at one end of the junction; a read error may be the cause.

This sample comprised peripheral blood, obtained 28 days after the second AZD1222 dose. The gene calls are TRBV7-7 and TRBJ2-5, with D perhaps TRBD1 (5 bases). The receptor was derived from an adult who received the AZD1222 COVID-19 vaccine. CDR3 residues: CASSQGVGTQYF. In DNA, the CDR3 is TGTGCTAGCAGCCAGGGCGTGGGGACCCAGTACTTC.